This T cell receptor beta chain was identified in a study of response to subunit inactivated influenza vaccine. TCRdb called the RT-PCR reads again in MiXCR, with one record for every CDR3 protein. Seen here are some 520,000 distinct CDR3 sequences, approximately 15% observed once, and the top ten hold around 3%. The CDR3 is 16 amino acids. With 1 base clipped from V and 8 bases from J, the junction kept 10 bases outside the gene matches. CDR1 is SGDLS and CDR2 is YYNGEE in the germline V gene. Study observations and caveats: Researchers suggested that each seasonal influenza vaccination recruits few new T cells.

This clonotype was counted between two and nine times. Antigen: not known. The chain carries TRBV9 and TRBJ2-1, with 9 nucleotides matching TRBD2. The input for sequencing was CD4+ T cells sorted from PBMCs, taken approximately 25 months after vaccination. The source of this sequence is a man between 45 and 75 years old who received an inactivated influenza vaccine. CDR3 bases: TGTGCCAGCAGCGTAAGAGCGGGAGGCCGCCTCGATGAGCAGTTCTTC. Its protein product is CASSVRAGGRLDEQFF.